One sample yielded the 26 T cell receptor beta chains listed below, sequenced in a study of T cells expressing NK-cell markers. Reprocessing the 5' RACE reads, TCRdb reports a single entry for every CDR3 protein and omits DNA. The ten top clones account for about 19%, within a sample of about 170,000 distinct CDR3 sequences. The material sequenced was blood T cells: a sorted CD56 or NKG2C T cell subset, CD4+ or CD8+ T cells, or bulk PBMC T cells (not recorded which). The receptors here all came from a man between 18 and 69 years old in good health.

The J gene is TRBJ2-2, the V gene TRBV11-1; TCRdb names TRBD2, which stays unverified in the absence of DNA. Germline-derived CDR1 and CDR2 are SGHAT and FQDESV (reference sequence). CDR3 length: 18 residues. CDR3 sequence: CASSLIYGGALRTGELFF.

The chain has TRBV19 and TRBJ2-3; TCRdb's assignment of TRBD2 cannot be checked, as there is no DNA. CDR1 and CDR2 (germline): LNHDA, SQIVND (reference sequence). This CDR3 has 15 residues. The CDR3 spells CASSAGDFSTDTQYF.

This rearrangement joins TRBV11-2 to TRBJ2-1; TCRdb's assignment of TRBD1 cannot be checked, as there is no DNA. The germline V gene has CDR1 SGHAT and CDR2 FQNNGV. The CDR3 spans 18 residues. The CDR3: CASSLSFGQTYSYNEQFF.

V usage is TRBV13 and J usage is TRBJ2-1; TCRdb's assignment of TRBD2 cannot be checked, as there is no DNA. This CDR3 region has 16 residues. The germline CDR1 and CDR2 sequences are PRHDT and FYEKMQ (reference sequence). CDR3 residues: CASSLEGRSSYNEQFF.

The V call is TRBV6-1, the J call TRBJ2-2; without DNA, the TCRdb call of TRBD1 cannot be checked. The CDR3 sequence is 14 residues long. Germline V gene data show CDR1 as MNHNS and CDR2 as SASEGT. CDR3 in amino acids: CASSRQTNTGELFF.

This rearrangement joins TRBV7-9 to TRBJ1-2. The CDR3 loop spans 14 amino acids. Per germline, CDR1 SEHNR and CDR2 FQNEAQ (reference sequence). The CDR3: CASSLADTSRGYTF.

The chain couples TRBV9 to TRBJ2-5; absent DNA, TCRdb's TRBD2 call cannot be checked. CDR3 length: 17 amino acids. Per germline, CDR1 SGDLS and CDR2 YYNGEE. The CDR3 is CASSVTGVGRGQETQYF.

This chain uses TRBV12-3 or TRBV12-4 with TRBJ1-3; checking the TCRdb D call of TRBD1 is not possible without DNA. The CDR3 length is 15 residues. The CDR3 reads CASSWDRESGNTIYF.

The chain is built from TRBV19 and TRBJ2-7; TCRdb returns TRBD1, unconfirmable since there is no DNA. CDR3 size: 13 residues. The germline V gene has CDR1 LNHDA and CDR2 SQIVND (reference sequence). This chain's CDR3 is CATGTGLPYEQYF.

The chain uses TRBV5-5 and TRBJ1-1; the D call from TCRdb, TRBD1, cannot be confirmed without DNA. The CDR3 consists of 18 residues. Germline V gene sequence: CDR1 SGHKS, CDR2 YYEKEE (reference sequence). This CDR3 is CASSLVGVYGPKNTEAFF.

The rearrangement joins TRBV2 to TRBJ2-1; absent DNA, TCRdb's TRBD2 call cannot be checked. CDR3 length equals 15 residues. Germline-derived CDR1 and CDR2 are SNHLY and FYNNEI. The chain's CDR3 is CAIALSGTSGVEQFF.

This sequence joins TRBV6-1 and TRBJ2-2; TCRdb's assignment of TRBD1 cannot be checked, as there is no DNA. The CDR3 extends over 15 amino acids. CDR1 is MNHNS, CDR2 SASEGT, per germline. The CDR3 sequence is CASSRTGDNTGELFF.

V is TRBV9 and J is TRBJ2-1; TCRdb's D call of TRBD2 is untestable without DNA. Germline assignment: CDR1 SGDLS and CDR2 YYNGEE. The CDR3 runs to 16 residues. The CDR3 sequence is CASSNPSGGDYNEQFF.

The genes are TRBV7-6 and TRBJ2-6; TCRdb's D call of TRBD1 is untestable without DNA. This CDR3 region has 17 residues. The V gene's germline CDR1 is SGHVS and CDR2 FNYEAQ. The CDR3: CASSPVWGATGANVLTF.

The rearrangement joins TRBV6-4 to TRBJ1-1; lacking DNA, the TRBD1 call made by TCRdb goes unchecked. The CDR3 length is 14 residues. From germline, CDR1 is MRHNA and CDR2 SNTAGT. The CDR3 here is CASSDSPDRAAAFF.

CDR3 region: CASSETGGPWADTQYF. V gene TRBV2 combines with J gene TRBJ2-3; TCRdb lists TRBD1, though no DNA is available to test this call. CDR3 length: 16 amino acids. Germline V gives CDR1 SNHLY, CDR2 FYNNEI.

The chain joins TRBV27 to TRBJ2-3; TCRdb's assignment of TRBD1 cannot be checked, as there is no DNA. CDR3 length: 18 residues. CDR1 is MNHEY and CDR2 is SMNVEV in the germline V gene (reference sequence). The chain's CDR3 is CASSLSGGQGLPTDTQYF.

The rearrangement uses TRBV5-5 and TRBJ2-1; absent DNA, TCRdb's TRBD1 call cannot be checked. CDR1 and CDR2 (germline): SGHKS, YYEKEE (reference sequence). CDR3 length: 18 amino acids. CDR3 residues: CASSALFRVRTRGNEQFF.

The V call is TRBV19, the J call TRBJ2-2; checking the TCRdb D call of TRBD2 is not possible without DNA. CDR1 and CDR2 (germline): LNHDA, SQIVND (reference sequence). The CDR3 extends over 14 amino acids. The CDR3 sequence: CASSSGGAPGELFF.

The rearrangement uses TRBV15 and TRBJ2-5; as DNA is missing, the TRBD1 call by TCRdb cannot be tested. There are 16 residues in the CDR3. Germline loops: CDR1 LNHNV, CDR2 YYDKDF (reference sequence). The CDR3 spells CATSRDSVRGQETQYF. Supplemented by reference TRBV15 and TRBJ2-5, the full variable domain reads DAMVIQNPRYQVTQFGKPVTLSCSQTLNHNVMYWYQQKSSQAPKLLFHYYDKDFNNEADTPDNFQSRRPNTSFCFLDIRSPGLGDTAMYLCATSRDSVRGQETQYFGPGTRLLVL.

The chain links TRBV5-4 to TRBJ1-2. The CDR3 consists of 12 residues. CDR1 is SGHNT, CDR2 YYREEE, per germline (reference sequence). CDR3 sequence: CASSLALKGYTF.

This rearrangement joins TRBV7-9 to TRBJ1-2; no DNA is available, so the TRBD1 call from TCRdb remains unchecked. The CDR3 extends over 14 amino acids. From germline, CDR1 is SEHNR and CDR2 FQNEAQ (reference sequence). The CDR3 sequence is CASHSGTANYGYTF.

The V gene is TRBV20-1, the J gene TRBJ2-7; without DNA, the TCRdb call of TRBD1 cannot be checked. From germline, CDR1 is DFQATT and CDR2 SNEGSKA (reference sequence). This CDR3 comprises 15 residues. CDR3 sequence reads: CSARLITGAGYEQYF.

The chain links TRBV10-3 to TRBJ2-1. The CDR3 has 12 amino acids. CDR1 is ENHRY, CDR2 SYGVKD, per germline. CDR3 protein: CAISQDDNEQFF.

J is TRBJ1-6 and V is TRBV6-1. The germline V gene has CDR1 MNHNS and CDR2 SASEGT. The CDR3 covers 16 residues. CDR3 protein: CASSEWGSSYNSPLHF.

The CDR3 spells CASIDNPGVQYF. This chain links TRBV2 with TRBJ2-4; TCRdb returns TRBD1, unconfirmable since there is no DNA. Germline V CDR1 and CDR2: SNHLY, FYNNEI. CDR3 length: 12 amino acids.